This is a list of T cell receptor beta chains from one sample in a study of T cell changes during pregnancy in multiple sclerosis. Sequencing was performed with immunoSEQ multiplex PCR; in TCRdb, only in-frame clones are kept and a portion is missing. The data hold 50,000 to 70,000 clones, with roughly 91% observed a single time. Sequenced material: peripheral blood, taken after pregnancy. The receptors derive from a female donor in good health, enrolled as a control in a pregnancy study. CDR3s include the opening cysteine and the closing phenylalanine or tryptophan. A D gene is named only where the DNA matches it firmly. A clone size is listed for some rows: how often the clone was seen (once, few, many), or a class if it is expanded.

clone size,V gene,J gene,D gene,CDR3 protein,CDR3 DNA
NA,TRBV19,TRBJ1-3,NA,CASSIDGDSGNTIYF,TGTGCCAGTAGTATAGACGGGGACTCTGGAAACACCATATATTTT
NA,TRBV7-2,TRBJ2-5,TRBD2,CASSLVAGGLGTQYF,TGTGCCAGCAGCTTAGTAGCGGGGGGCCTTGGGACCCAGTACTTC
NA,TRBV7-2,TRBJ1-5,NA,CASSPTTGEWQPQHF,TGTGCCAGCAGCCCAACGACGGGAGAGTGGCAGCCCCAGCATTTT
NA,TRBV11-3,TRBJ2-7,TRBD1,CASSPGQGEQYF,TGTGCCAGCAGCCCCGGACAGGGCGAGCAGTACTTC
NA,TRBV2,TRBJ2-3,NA,CASSVGSLGTDTQYF,TGTGCCAGCAGTGTGGGGAGCTTAGGCACAGATACGCAGTATTTT
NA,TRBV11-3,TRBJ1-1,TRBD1,CASSLTTGFTEAFF,TGTGCCAGCAGCTTAACGACAGGGTTCACTGAAGCTTTCTTT
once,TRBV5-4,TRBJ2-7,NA,CASSPEGGGLGEQYF,TGTGCCAGCAGCCCCGAGGGGGGGGGCTTGGGGGAGCAGTACTTC
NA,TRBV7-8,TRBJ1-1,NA,CASSFRENTEAFF,TGTGCCAGCAGCTTCAGGGAGAACACTGAAGCTTTCTTT
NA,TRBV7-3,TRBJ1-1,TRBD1,CASSLEGAGTEAFF,TGTGCCAGCAGCTTAGAGGGGGCTGGCACTGAAGCTTTCTTT
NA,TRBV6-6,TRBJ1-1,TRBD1,CASSYPQGSLNTEAFF,TGTGCCAGCAGTTACCCACAGGGGAGCTTGAACACTGAAGCTTTCTTT
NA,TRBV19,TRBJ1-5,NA,CASRQGNQPQHF,TGTGCCAGTAGGCAGGGGAATCAGCCCCAGCATTTT
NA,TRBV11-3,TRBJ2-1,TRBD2,CASSLWLAGEYNEQFF,TGTGCCAGCAGCTTATGGCTAGCGGGGGAATACAATGAGCAGTTCTTC
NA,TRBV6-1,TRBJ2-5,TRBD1,CASSESLTGWGETQYF,TGTGCCAGCAGTGAGAGTCTGACAGGGTGGGGGGAGACCCAGTACTTC
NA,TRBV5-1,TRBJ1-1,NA,CASSLDPRDTEAFF,TGCGCCAGCAGCTTAGATCCCAGGGACACTGAAGCTTTCTTT
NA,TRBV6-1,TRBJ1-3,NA,CASSPRGSRDTIYF,TGTGCCAGCAGTCCGCGCGGGAGCCGGGACACCATATATTTT
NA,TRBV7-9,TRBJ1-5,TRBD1,CASSSGQSNQPQHF,TGTGCCAGCAGCTCGGGACAGTCTAATCAGCCCCAGCATTTT
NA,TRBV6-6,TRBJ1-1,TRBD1,CASTLTGGVGTEAFF,TGTGCCAGCACCTTGACAGGGGGAGTTGGCACTGAAGCTTTCTTT
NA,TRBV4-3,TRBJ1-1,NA,CASSKTRTGTEAFF,TGCGCCAGCAGCAAAACGCGGACGGGGACTGAAGCTTTCTTT
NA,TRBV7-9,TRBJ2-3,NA,CASITTRGAPSTDTQYF,TGTGCCAGCATTACGACCCGGGGGGCACCGAGCACAGATACGCAGTATTTT
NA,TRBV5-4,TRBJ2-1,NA,CASSMTVNEQFF,TGTGCCAGCAGCATGACTGTAAATGAGCAGTTCTTC
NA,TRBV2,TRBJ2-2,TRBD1,CASSEDRPGELFF,TGTGCCAGCAGTGAGGACAGGCCCGGGGAGCTGTTTTTT
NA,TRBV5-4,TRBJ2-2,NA,CASSPQNTGELFF,TGTGCCAGCAGCCCACAGAACACCGGGGAGCTGTTTTTT
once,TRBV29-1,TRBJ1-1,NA,CSANGGYTEAFF,TGCAGCGCCAACGGGGGATACACTGAAGCTTTCTTT
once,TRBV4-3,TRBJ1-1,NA,CASSQEAHRANTEAFF,TGCGCCAGCAGCCAAGAGGCTCACAGGGCGAACACTGAAGCTTTCTTT
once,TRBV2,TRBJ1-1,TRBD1,CASRIRDRATEAFF,TGTGCCAGCAGGATCCGGGACAGGGCCACTGAAGCTTTCTTT
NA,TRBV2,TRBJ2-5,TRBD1,CASSGQGNQETQYF,TGTGCCAGCAGTGGACAGGGGAACCAAGAGACCCAGTACTTC
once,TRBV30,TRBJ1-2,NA,CAWSVVRVNGYTF,TGTGCCTGGAGTGTCGTCAGGGTTAATGGCTACACCTTC
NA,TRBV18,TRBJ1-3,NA,CASSPTFETGAGNTIYF,TGTGCCAGCTCACCGACCTTTGAGACAGGAGCAGGAAACACCATATATTTT
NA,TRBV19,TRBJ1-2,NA,CASSHTQGGGYTF,TGTGCCAGTAGCCACACACAGGGCGGTGGCTACACCTTC
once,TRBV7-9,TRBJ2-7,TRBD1,CASSPLTGGFGEQYF,TGTGCCAGCAGCCCATTGACAGGGGGCTTCGGCGAGCAGTACTTC
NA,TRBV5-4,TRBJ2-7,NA,CASSFISSYEQYF,TGTGCCAGCAGCTTTATCAGCTCCTACGAGCAGTACTTC
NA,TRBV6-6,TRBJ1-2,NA,CASNRGGGYGYTF,TGTGCCAGCAACCGAGGCGGAGGCTATGGCTACACCTTC
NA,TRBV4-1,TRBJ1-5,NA,CASSQDRGGGQPQHF,TGCGCCAGCAGCCAAGATCGTGGGGGCGGGCAGCCCCAGCATTTT